This T cell receptor beta chain was identified in a study of blood T cell repertoires in COVID-19. Study at large: Acute and convalescent COVID-19 samples came from the United States, Italy and Spain. T cells, B-cell-depleted T cells, or PBMCs provided the cDNA or gDNA that served as material.

The ends were cut back, 4 bases at V and 1 base at J, with 5 bases in the middle. Germline V CDR1 and CDR2: ENHRY, SYGVKD. There are 12 residues in the CDR3. Those who participated ranged in age from roughly 18 to 89 years and resided in about two dozen US areas. Original processing notes: From reference gene primer amplification, estimates of nucleated cell counts were derived. Profiling relied on immunoSEQ multiplex PCR, and the TCRdb table lists in-frame clones only, not all of them. V and J calls and clone size follow that table, whereas D and trimming were derived from the DNA. The sample carries some 270,000 clones, approximately 90% recorded once.

The rearrangement uses TRBV10-3 and TRBJ2-7; D is ambiguous. This sequence was found in a man aged 35-49 years who had been exposed to COVID-19. Specimen: PBMCs or T cells enriched from blood (not recorded which). CDR3 nucleotide sequence: TGTGCCATCAGTGCCACATCCTACGAGCAGTACTTC. Its translation: CAISATSYEQYF.